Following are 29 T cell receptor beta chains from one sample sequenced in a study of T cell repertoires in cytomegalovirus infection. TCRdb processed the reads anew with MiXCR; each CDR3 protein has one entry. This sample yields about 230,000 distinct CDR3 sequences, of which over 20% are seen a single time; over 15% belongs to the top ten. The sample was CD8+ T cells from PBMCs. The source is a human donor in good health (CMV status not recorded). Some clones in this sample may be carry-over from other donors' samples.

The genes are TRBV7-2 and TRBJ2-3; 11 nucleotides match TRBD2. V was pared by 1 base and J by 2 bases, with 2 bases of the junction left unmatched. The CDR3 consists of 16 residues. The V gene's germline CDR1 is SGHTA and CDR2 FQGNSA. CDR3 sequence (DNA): TGTGCCAGCAGCTTAGTAGCGGGGGGGTTCACAGATACGCAGTATTTT. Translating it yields CASSLVAGGFTDTQYF.

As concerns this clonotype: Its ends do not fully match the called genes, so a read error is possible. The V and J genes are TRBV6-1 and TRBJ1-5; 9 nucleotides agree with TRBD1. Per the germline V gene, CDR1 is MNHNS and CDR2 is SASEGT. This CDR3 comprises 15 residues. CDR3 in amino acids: CAGSGDREGNQPQHF. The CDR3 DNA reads TGTGCCGGCAGTGGGGACAGGGAAGGCAATCAGCCCCAGCATTTT.

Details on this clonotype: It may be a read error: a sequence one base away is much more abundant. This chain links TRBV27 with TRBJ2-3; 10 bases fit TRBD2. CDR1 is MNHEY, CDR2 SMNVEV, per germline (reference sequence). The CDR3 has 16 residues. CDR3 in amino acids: CDSSLDSGGLSDTQYF. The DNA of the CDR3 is TGTGACAGCAGTTTGGATAGCGGGGGGTTGTCAGATACGCAGTATTTT.

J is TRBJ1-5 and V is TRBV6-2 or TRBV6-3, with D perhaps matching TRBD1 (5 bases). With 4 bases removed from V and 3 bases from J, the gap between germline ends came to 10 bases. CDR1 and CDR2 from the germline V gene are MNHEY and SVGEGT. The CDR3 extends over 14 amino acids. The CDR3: CASSLGLFNQPQHF. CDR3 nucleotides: TGTGCCAGCAGTTTGGGGCTTTTCAATCAGCCCCAGCATTTT.

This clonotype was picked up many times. The CDR3 spells CASSAAGTGGLYGYTF. CDR3 nucleotides: TGTGCCAGTAGTGCCGCCGGGACGGGAGGACTTTATGGCTACACCTTC. V is TRBV19 and J is TRBJ1-2; TRBD1 might be the D (5 bases). V was pared by 5 bases and J by 5 bases, with 21 bases between. Per the germline V gene, CDR1 is LNHDA and CDR2 is SQIVND (reference sequence). This CDR3 is 16 amino acids long.

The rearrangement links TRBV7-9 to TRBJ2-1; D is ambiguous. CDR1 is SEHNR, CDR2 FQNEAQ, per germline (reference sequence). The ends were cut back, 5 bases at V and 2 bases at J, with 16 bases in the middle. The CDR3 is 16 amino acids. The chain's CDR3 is CASSVGWGRAYNEQFF. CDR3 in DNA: TGTGCCAGCAGCGTGGGTTGGGGTAGGGCCTACAATGAGCAGTTCTTC.

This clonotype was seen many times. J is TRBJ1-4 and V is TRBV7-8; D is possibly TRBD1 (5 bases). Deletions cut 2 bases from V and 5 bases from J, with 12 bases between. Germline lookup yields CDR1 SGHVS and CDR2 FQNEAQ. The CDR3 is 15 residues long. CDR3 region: CASSLTGGGNEKLFF. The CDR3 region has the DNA TGTGCCAGCAGCTTAACCGGCGGGGGGAATGAAAAACTGTTTTTT.

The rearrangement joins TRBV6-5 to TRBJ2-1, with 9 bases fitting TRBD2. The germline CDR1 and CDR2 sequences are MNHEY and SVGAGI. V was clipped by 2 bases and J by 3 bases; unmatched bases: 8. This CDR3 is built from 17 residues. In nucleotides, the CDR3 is TGTGCCAGCAGTTACCCCGGTTCTAGCGGGGACTACAATGAGCAGTTCTTC. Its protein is CASSYPGSSGDYNEQFF.

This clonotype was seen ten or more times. CDR3 nucleotide sequence: TGTGCCAGCAGCTTAGAGGCTGTCCTCTACAATGAGCAGTTCTTC. Protein sequence: CASSLEAVLYNEQFF. The V and J genes are TRBV7-6 and TRBJ2-1; D call uncertain. The germline CDR1 and CDR2 sequences are SGHVS and FNYEAQ. The length of the CDR3 is 15 residues. Trimming took 1 base from V and 3 from J, leaving 10 bases between them. The full variable domain, with the rest looked up from reference TRBV7-6 and TRBJ2-1, is GAGVSQSPRYKVTKRGQDVALRCDPISGHVSLYWYRQALGQGPEFLTYFNYEAQQDKSGLPNDRFSAERPEGSISTLTIQRTEQRDSAMYRCASSLEAVLYNEQFFGPGTRLTVL.

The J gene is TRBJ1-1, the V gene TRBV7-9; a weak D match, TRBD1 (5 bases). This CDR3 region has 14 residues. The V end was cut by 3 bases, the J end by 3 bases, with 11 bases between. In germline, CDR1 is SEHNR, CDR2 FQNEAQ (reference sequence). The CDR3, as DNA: TGTGCCAGCAGCTTGGGTCTAGGGGACACTGAAGCTTTCTTT. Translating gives CASSLGLGDTEAFF.

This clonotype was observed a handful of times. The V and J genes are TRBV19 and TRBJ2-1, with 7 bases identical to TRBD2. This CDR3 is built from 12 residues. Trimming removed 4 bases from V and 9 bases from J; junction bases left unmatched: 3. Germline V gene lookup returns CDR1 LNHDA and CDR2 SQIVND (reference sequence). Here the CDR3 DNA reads TGTGCCAGTAGTACGAGCGGGGTTGAGCAGTTCTTC. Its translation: CASSTSGVEQFF. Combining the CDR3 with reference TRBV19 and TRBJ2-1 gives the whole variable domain DGGITQSPKYLFRKEGQNVTLSCEQNLNHDAMYWYRQDPGQGLRLIYYSQIVNDFQKGDIAEGYSVSREKKESFPLTVTSAQKNPTAFYLCASSTSGVEQFFGPGTRLTVL.

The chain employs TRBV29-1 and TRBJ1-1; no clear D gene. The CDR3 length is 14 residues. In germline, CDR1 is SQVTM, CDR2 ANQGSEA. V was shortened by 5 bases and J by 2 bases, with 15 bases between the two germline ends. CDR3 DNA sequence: TGCAGCGTTTCCCATGGGGAGGCTAACACTGAAGCTTTCTTT. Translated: CSVSHGEANTEAFF.

CDR3 nucleotide sequence: TGTGCCAGCAGCTTATTCGCAGGGTCCCCCTACGAGCAGTACTTC. It encodes CASSLFAGSPYEQYF. The chain joins TRBV7-9 to TRBJ2-7, with D possibly matching TRBD1 (5 bases). Germline values: CDR1 SEHNR, CDR2 FQNEAQ (reference sequence). Trimming removed 2 bases at V and 2 bases at J, with 13 bases between. This CDR3 spans 15 amino acids.

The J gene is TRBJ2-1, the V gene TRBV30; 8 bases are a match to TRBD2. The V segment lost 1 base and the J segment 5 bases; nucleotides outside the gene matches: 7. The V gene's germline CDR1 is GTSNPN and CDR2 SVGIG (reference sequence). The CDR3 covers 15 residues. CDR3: CAWSEEAGENNEQFF. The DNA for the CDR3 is TGTGCCTGGAGTGAAGAAGCGGGGGAAAACAATGAGCAGTTCTTC.

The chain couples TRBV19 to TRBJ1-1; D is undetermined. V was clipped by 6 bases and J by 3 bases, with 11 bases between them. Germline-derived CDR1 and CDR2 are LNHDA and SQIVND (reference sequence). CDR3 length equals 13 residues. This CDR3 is CASSNDLYTEAFF. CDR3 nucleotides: TGTGCCAGTAGCAACGACCTTTACACTGAAGCTTTCTTT.

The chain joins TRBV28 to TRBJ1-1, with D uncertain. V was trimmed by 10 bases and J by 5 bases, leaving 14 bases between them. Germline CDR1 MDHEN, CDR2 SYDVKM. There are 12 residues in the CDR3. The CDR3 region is CATRSFGTEAFF. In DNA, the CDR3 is TGTGCCACCCGTTCCTTTGGGACTGAAGCTTTCTTT.

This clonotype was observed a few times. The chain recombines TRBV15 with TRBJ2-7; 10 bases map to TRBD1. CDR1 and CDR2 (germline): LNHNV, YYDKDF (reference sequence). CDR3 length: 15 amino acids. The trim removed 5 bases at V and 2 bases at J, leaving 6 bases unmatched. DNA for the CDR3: TGTGCCACCAGCTATGGACAGGGGGGTCCCTACGAGCAGTACTTC. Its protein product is CATSYGQGGPYEQYF.

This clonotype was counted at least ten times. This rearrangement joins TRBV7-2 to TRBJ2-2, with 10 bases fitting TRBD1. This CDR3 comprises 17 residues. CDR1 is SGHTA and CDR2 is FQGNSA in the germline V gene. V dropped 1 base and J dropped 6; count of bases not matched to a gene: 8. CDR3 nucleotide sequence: TGTGCCAGCAGCTTAGGACAGGGGGCAGTTAGAGCCGGGGAGCTGTTTTTT. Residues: CASSLGQGAVRAGELFF. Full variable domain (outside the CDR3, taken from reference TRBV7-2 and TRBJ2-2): GAGVSQSPSNKVTEKGKDVELRCDPISGHTALYWYRQSLGQGLEFLIYFQGNSAPDKSGLPSDRFSAERTGGSVSTLTIQRTQQEDSAVYLCASSLGQGAVRAGELFFGEGSRLTVL.

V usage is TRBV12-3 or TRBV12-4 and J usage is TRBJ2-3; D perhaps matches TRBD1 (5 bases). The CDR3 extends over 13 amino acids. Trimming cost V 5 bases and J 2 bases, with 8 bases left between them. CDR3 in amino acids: CASSGALTDTQYF. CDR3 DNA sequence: TGTGCCAGCAGTGGGGCCCTCACAGATACGCAGTATTTT.

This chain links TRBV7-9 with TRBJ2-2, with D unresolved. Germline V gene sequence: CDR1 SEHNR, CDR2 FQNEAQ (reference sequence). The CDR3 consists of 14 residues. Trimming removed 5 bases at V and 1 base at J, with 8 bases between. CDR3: CASSNALNTGELFF. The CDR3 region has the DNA TGTGCCAGCAGCAACGCGCTGAACACCGGGGAGCTGTTTTTT.

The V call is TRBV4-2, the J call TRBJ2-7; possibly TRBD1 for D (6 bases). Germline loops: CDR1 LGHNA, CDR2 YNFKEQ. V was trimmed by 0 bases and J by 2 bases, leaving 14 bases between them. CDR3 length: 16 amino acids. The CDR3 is CASSQEGTGFPYEQYF. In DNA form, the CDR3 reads TGTGCCAGCAGCCAAGAGGGCACAGGGTTCCCCTACGAGCAGTACTTC.

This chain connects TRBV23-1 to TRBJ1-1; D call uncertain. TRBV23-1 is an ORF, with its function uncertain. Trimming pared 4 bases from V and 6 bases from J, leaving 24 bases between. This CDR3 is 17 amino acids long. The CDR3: CASSPAAGLIGVAEAFF. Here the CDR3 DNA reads TGCGCCAGCAGTCCCGCTGCCGGGCTCATTGGGGTCGCTGAAGCTTTCTTT.

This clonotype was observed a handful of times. CDR3 in amino acids: CATSRGQGAVYGYTF. The DNA for the CDR3 is TGTGCCACCAGCAGAGGACAGGGGGCGGTCTATGGCTACACCTTC. The rearrangement joins TRBV15 to TRBJ1-2; 10 bases agree with TRBD1. Trimming at V came to 1 base and at J to 4 bases, leaving 3 bases not matched to a gene. The CDR3 totals 15 residues. CDR1 and CDR2 from the germline V gene are LNHNV and YYDKDF (reference sequence).

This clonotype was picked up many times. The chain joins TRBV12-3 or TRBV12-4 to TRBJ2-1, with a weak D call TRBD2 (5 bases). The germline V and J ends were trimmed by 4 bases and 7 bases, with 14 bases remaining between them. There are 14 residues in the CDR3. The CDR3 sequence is CASSSASRENEQFF. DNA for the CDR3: TGTGCCAGCAGTTCGGCTAGCCGTGAGAATGAGCAGTTCTTC.

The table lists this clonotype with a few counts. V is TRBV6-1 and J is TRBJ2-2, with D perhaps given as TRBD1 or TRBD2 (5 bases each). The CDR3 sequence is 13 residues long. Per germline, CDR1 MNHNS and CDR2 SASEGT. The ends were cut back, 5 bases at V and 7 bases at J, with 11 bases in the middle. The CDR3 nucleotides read TGTGCCAGCAGTACGGGGCTGGTCGGGGAGCTGTTTTTT. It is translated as CASSTGLVGELFF.

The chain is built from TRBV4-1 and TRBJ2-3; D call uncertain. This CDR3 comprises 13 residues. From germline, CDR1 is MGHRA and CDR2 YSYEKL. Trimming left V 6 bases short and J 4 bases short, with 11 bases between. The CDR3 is CASRNLASDTQYF. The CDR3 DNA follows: TGCGCCAGCAGAAACCTCGCATCAGATACGCAGTATTTT.

CDR3 in amino acids: CSAREGLAGYEQYF. CDR3 sequence (DNA): TGCAGTGCTAGAGAAGGGCTAGCGGGCTACGAGCAGTACTTC. The chain recombines TRBV20-1 with TRBJ2-7; 8 bases fit TRBD2. The CDR3 length is 14 residues. Germline V gene data show CDR1 as DFQATT and CDR2 as SNEGSKA (reference sequence). V shed 0 bases and J 3 bases; nucleotides not matched to a gene: 4.

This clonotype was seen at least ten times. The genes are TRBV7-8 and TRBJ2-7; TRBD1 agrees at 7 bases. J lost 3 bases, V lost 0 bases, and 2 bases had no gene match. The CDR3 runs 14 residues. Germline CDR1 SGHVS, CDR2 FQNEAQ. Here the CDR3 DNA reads TGTGCCAGCAGCTTAGCGGGGGACAGCTACGAGCAGTACTTC. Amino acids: CASSLAGDSYEQYF. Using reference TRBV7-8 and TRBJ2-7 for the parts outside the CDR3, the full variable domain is GAGVSQSPRYKVAKRGQDVALRCDPISGHVSLFWYQQALGQGPEFLTYFQNEAQLDKSGLPSDRFFAERPEGSVSTLKIQRTQQEDSAVYLCASSLAGDSYEQYFGPGTRLTVT.

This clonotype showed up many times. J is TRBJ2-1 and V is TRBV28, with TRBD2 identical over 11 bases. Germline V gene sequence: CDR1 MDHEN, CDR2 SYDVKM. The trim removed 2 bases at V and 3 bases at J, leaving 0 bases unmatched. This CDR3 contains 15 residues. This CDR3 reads CASSLTSGGYNEQFF. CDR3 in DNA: TGTGCCAGCAGTTTAACTAGCGGGGGCTACAATGAGCAGTTCTTC.